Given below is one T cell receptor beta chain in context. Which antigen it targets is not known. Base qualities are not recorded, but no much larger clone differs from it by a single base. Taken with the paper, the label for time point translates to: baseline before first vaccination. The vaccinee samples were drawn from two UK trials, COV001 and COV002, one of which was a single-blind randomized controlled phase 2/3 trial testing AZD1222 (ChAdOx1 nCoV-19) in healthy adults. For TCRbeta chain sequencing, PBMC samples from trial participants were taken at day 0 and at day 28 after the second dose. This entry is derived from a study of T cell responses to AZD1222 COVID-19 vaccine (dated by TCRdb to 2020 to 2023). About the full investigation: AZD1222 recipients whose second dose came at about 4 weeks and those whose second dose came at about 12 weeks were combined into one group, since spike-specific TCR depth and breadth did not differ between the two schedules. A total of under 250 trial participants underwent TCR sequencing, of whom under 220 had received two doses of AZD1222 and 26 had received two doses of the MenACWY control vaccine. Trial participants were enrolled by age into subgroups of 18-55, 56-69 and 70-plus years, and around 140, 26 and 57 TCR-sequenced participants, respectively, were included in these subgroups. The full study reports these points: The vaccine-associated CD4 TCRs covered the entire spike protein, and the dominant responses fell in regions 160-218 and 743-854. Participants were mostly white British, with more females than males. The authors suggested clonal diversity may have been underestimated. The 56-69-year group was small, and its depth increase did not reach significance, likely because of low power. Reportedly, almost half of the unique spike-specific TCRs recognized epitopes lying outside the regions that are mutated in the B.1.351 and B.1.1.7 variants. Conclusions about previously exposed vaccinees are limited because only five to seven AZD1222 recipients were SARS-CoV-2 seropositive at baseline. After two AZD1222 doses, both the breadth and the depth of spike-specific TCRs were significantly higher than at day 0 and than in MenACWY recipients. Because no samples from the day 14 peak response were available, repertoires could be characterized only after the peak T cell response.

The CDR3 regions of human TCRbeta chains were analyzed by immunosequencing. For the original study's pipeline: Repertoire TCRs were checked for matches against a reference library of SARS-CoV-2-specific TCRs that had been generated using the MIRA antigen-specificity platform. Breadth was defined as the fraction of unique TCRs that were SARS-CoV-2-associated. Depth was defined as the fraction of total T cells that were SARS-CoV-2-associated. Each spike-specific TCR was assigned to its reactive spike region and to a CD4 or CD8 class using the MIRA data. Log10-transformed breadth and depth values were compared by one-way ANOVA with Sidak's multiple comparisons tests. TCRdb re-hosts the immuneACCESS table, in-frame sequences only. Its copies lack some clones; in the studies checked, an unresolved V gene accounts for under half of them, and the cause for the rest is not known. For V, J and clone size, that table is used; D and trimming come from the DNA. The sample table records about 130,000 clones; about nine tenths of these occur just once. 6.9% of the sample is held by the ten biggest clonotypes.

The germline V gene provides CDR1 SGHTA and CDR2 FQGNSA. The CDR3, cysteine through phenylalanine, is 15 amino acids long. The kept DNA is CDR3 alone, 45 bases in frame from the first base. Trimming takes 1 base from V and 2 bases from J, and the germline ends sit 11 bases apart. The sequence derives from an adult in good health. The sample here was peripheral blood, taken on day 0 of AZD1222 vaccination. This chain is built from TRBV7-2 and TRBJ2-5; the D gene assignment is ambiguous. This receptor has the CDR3 CASSLVAAEQETQYF. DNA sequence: TGTGCCAGCAGCTTAGTGGCAGCTGAACAAGAGACCCAGTACTTC.